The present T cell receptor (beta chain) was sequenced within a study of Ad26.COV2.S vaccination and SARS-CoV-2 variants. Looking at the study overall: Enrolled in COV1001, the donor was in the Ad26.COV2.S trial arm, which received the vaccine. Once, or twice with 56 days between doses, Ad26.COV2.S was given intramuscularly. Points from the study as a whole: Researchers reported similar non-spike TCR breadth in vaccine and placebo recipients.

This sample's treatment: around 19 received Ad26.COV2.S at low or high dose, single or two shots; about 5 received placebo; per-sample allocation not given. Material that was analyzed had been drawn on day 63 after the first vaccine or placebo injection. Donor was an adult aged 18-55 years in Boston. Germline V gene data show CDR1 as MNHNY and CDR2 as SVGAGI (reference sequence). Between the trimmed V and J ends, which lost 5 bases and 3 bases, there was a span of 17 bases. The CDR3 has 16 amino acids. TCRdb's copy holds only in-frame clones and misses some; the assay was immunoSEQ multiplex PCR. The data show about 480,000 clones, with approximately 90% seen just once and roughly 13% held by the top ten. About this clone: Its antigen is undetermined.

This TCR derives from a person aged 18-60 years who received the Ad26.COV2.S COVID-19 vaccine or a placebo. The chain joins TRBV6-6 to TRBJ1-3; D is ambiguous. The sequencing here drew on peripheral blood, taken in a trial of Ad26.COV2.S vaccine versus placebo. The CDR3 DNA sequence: TGTGCCAGCAGTACTACAACTGGGAGGTTTGGAAACACCATATATTTT. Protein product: CASSTTTGRFGNTIYF.